The sequence of this T cell receptor beta chain was determined in a study of technical replicates of blood from a handful of donors (dated by TCRdb to the late 2010s). To prepare the library, the immunoSEQ multiplex PCR assay was applied. Not all clones reach the TCRdb copy of this immuneACCESS table, which keeps in-frame sequences only. Checked studies attribute under half of the gap to unresolved V genes and leave the rest unexplained. The sample data list tens of thousands of clones, and 95% to 98% of these were observed just once. The ten most abundant clones make up around 0.15% of the sample. About this clone: No antigen is known for it. Base-call qualities are not available, and no considerably larger clone is one nucleotide away.

CDR3 length: 13 amino acids, cysteine to phenylalanine. Left in the record is the CDR3 DNA by itself, 39 bases read in frame from the first base. V lost 5 bases and J lost 2 bases; the stretch between them is 9 bases long. CDR1 ENHRY and CDR2 SYGVKD were looked up in the germline V gene. The source is a human donor in good health. The sample consisted of T cells isolated from PBMCs. The V and J genes are TRBV10-3 and TRBJ1-1; TRBD1 is a weak D gene call, 6 bases matching. The sequenced DNA: TGTGCCATCAGTCGGGACACTAACACTGAAGCTTTCTTT. This is translated as CAISRDTNTEAFF.